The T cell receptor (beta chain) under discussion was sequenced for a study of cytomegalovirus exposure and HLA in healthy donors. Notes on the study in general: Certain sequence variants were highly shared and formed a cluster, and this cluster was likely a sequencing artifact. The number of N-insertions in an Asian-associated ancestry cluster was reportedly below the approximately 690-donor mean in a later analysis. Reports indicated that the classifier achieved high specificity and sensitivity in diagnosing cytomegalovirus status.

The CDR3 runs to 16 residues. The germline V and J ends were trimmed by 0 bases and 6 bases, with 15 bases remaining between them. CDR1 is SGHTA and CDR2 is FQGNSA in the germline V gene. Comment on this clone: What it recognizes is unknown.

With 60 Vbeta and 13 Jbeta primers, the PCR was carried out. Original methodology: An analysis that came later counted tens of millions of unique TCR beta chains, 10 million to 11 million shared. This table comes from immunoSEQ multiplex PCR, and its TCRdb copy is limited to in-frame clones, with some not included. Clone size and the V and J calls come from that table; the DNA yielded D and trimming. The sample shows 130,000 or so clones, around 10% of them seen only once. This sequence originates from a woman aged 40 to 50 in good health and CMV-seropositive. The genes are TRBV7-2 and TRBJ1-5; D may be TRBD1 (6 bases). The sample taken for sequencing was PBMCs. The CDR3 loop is CASSLAGNRVIQPQHF. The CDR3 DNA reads TGTGCCAGCAGCTTAGCGGGGAACAGGGTGATTCAGCCCCAGCATTTT.